Listed below are T cell receptor beta chains from one sample, sequenced in a study of blood T cell repertoires in COVID-19. The repertoire was sequenced with immunoSEQ multiplex PCR; TCRdb's copy has only in-frame clones and lacks some. This sample has about 110,000 clones, with about 91% found just once. The sequencing input was peripheral blood. These receptor sequences come from a man aged 45-65 years with active or convalescent COVID-19. The CDR3 runs from the conserved cysteine through the conserved F or W. Fields, in order: J gene, V gene, CDR3 protein.

j_call: TRBJ2-1
v_call: TRBV18
cdr3_aa: CASSRGHETPVEQFF

j_call: TRBJ1-2
v_call: TRBV3-1/TRBV3-2
cdr3_aa: CASSQGRGGGYTF

j_call: TRBJ2-1
v_call: TRBV18
cdr3_aa: CASSPPGMVGLWTGYPYNEQFF

j_call: TRBJ2-1
v_call: TRBV10-3
cdr3_aa: CAISARQLNNNEQFF

j_call: TRBJ2-3
v_call: TRBV19
cdr3_aa: CASSMLDRGTDTQYF

j_call: TRBJ1-5
v_call: TRBV7-2
cdr3_aa: CASSSSGISQPQHF

j_call: TRBJ2-1
v_call: TRBV5-1
cdr3_aa: CASSLGQVFNNEQFF

j_call: TRBJ1-1
v_call: TRBV7-9
cdr3_aa: CASSLPGQGGLNTEAFF

j_call: TRBJ2-7
v_call: TRBV27
cdr3_aa: CASSLAGPSDEQYF

j_call: TRBJ1-6
v_call: TRBV19
cdr3_aa: CASSIQDNSPLHF

j_call: TRBJ2-2
v_call: TRBV9
cdr3_aa: CASSVEAGGIGELFF

j_call: TRBJ1-6
v_call: TRBV7-2
cdr3_aa: CASSPTGLNSPLHF

j_call: TRBJ2-7
v_call: TRBV6-5
cdr3_aa: CASSYGTTLYEQYF

j_call: TRBJ1-1
v_call: TRBV6-5
cdr3_aa: CASSYGTGNNTEAFF

j_call: TRBJ2-7
v_call: TRBV6-5
cdr3_aa: CASSLRGGASTEQYF

j_call: TRBJ1-1
v_call: TRBV2
cdr3_aa: CASSSITGNTEAFF

j_call: TRBJ2-1
v_call: TRBV21-1
cdr3_aa: CASPAGGGDNEQFF

j_call: TRBJ1-2
v_call: TRBV6-2/TRBV6-3
cdr3_aa: CASSYGTGGYTF

j_call: TRBJ1-3
v_call: TRBV6-5
cdr3_aa: CASISGNTIYF

j_call: TRBJ1-2
v_call: TRBV29-1
cdr3_aa: CSVGSRDRGPYGYTF

j_call: TRBJ1-2
v_call: TRBV19
cdr3_aa: CASSVTGKTPGYTF

j_call: TRBJ2-1
v_call: TRBV15
cdr3_aa: CATSRDGPKLAGVVNEQFF

j_call: TRBJ2-5
v_call: TRBV5-1
cdr3_aa: CASTPDRGISETQYF

j_call: TRBJ2-2
v_call: TRBV9
cdr3_aa: CASSPGTRRLPGELFF

j_call: TRBJ1-5
v_call: TRBV15
cdr3_aa: CATSPSRSDRTTTGSSNQPQHF

j_call: TRBJ1-2
v_call: TRBV29-1
cdr3_aa: CSAATGAYGYTF

j_call: TRBJ1-2
v_call: TRBV18
cdr3_aa: CASSPWDSLNYGYTF

j_call: TRBJ1-1
v_call: TRBV6-5
cdr3_aa: CASSGTRTNTEAFF

j_call: TRBJ2-7
v_call: TRBV27
cdr3_aa: CARTAYEQYF

j_call: TRBJ1-2
v_call: TRBV5-5
cdr3_aa: CASSPGQHYGYTF

j_call: TRBJ2-7
v_call: TRBV5-1
cdr3_aa: CASSLRGQGLLEQYF

j_call: TRBJ1-1
v_call: TRBV9
cdr3_aa: CASSVDAGPAFF

j_call: TRBJ2-7
v_call: TRBV5-1
cdr3_aa: CASSLNGETGEQYF

j_call: TRBJ2-3
v_call: TRBV14
cdr3_aa: CASSQDILGGTSDTQYF

j_call: TRBJ2-5
v_call: TRBV6-5
cdr3_aa: CASSVTGAVETQYF

j_call: TRBJ2-7
v_call: TRBV7-9
cdr3_aa: CASSLEGRGRYEQYF

j_call: TRBJ1-5
v_call: TRBV19
cdr3_aa: CASSPSGGSNQPQHF

j_call: TRBJ1-5
v_call: TRBV9
cdr3_aa: CASFRDRDSNQPQHF

j_call: TRBJ2-3
v_call: TRBV2
cdr3_aa: CASRAGVADTQYF

j_call: TRBJ1-2
v_call: TRBV5-1
cdr3_aa: CASSSSYGANYGYTF

j_call: TRBJ2-3
v_call: TRBV27
cdr3_aa: CASSLGSPQDTQYF

j_call: TRBJ1-1
v_call: TRBV2
cdr3_aa: CASSEFWNTEAFF

j_call: TRBJ1-3
v_call: TRBV10-3
cdr3_aa: CATESGSSGNTIYF

j_call: TRBJ2-1
v_call: TRBV27
cdr3_aa: CASWDRAYEQFF

j_call: TRBJ1-2
v_call: TRBV29-1
cdr3_aa: CSGLQNYGYTF

j_call: TRBJ1-1
v_call: TRBV10-3
cdr3_aa: CAIRLQGRTEAFF

j_call: TRBJ2-3
v_call: TRBV4-3
cdr3_aa: CASSQDLAGKGTQYF

j_call: TRBJ2-4
v_call: TRBV6-1
cdr3_aa: CASSEPGTGLAKNIQYF

j_call: TRBJ1-2
v_call: TRBV28
cdr3_aa: CASSYQGFNYGYTF

j_call: TRBJ1-1
v_call: TRBV5-1
cdr3_aa: CASSLRQGAGEAFF

j_call: TRBJ1-5
v_call: TRBV30
cdr3_aa: CAWRQEQDQPQHF

j_call: TRBJ2-3
v_call: TRBV6-5
cdr3_aa: CASSPGLAGADTQYF

j_call: TRBJ2-5
v_call: TRBV11-2
cdr3_aa: CASSNRQGVLQETQYF

j_call: TRBJ2-5
v_call: TRBV7-9
cdr3_aa: CASSLGLAHSAQETQYF

j_call: TRBJ2-1
v_call: TRBV5-6
cdr3_aa: CASSFSGRSSNEQFF

j_call: TRBJ1-1
v_call: TRBV7-9
cdr3_aa: CADSVGALDDTEAFF

j_call: TRBJ1-2
v_call: TRBV5-4
cdr3_aa: CASSFGGANYGYTF

j_call: TRBJ2-7
v_call: TRBV28
cdr3_aa: CASLAGGVREQYF